The present T cell receptor (beta chain) was sequenced within a study of T cell responses to AZD1222 COVID-19 vaccine. Study outcomes and limitations: Elevations in Spike-specific TCR breadth and depth followed administration of two AZD1222 doses. Donors in the cohort were predominantly white British and more often female, and clonal diversity was possibly underestimated. Seropositivity was recorded at baseline in only a handful of AZD1222 recipients.

The V segment lost 3 bases and the J segment 7 bases; nucleotides outside the gene matches: 9. This CDR3 has 16 residues. The germline V gene has CDR1 LNHDA and CDR2 SQIVND (reference sequence). The repertoire was sequenced with immunoSEQ multiplex PCR; TCRdb's copy has only in-frame clones and lacks some. The data contain 89,000 or so clones, 65% to 90% of them singletons. Concerning this clone itself: Antigen: not known.

Sequences were derived from peripheral blood, sampled on day 0 of AZD1222 vaccination. The sequence was obtained from an adult in good health. The genes are TRBV19 and TRBJ1-2; 12 bases map to TRBD1. In nucleotides, the CDR3 is TGTGCCAGTAGTATCCAAGGGACAGGGGGCACAGGTGGCTACACCTTC. Residues: CASSIQGTGGTGGYTF. The whole variable domain, filled in from reference TRBV19 and TRBJ1-2, reads DGGITQSPKYLFRKEGQNVTLSCEQNLNHDAMYWYRQDPGQGLRLIYYSQIVNDFQKGDIAEGYSVSREKKESFPLTVTSAQKNPTAFYLCASSIQGTGGTGGYTFGSGTRLTVV.